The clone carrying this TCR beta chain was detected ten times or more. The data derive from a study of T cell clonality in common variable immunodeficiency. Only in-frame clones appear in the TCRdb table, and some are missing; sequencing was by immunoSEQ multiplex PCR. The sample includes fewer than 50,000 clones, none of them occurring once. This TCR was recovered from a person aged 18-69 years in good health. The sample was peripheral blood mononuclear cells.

CDR3 DNA, as far as it was read: TGTGCCAGCAGCGAGGCTACAGGGACTGGAAACACC. As protein: CASSEATGTGNT. The complete CDR3 protein is CASSEATGTGNTIYF. The chain couples TRBV7-9 to TRBJ1-3, with a possible D match to TRBD1 (6 bases). The read ends 3 residues before the CDR3 terminus; that terminus is restored from the germline J gene. The CDR3 has 15 amino acids. The V end lost 5 bases, the J end lost 2 bases, and 13 bases lay between the germline ends. The germline CDR1 and CDR2 sequences are SEHNR and FQNEAQ (reference sequence).